The rows below give T cell receptor beta chains drawn from one sample of a study of blood T cell repertoires in COVID-19. Only in-frame clones appear in the TCRdb table, and some are missing; sequencing was by immunoSEQ multiplex PCR. The sample holds under 500,000 clones, 70% to 90% seen once. Sequences were obtained from PBMCs or T cells enriched from blood (not recorded which). Receptors originate from a woman in her late teens or twenties with acute COVID-19. CDR3s include the opening cysteine and the closing phenylalanine or tryptophan. D genes are given only for firm matches. Clone size, where shown, is once, few, many, or a class for clones that have expanded.

>-|TRBV6-5|TRBJ1-5|-
TGTGCCAGCACTCTCCGGCCGGGGTATCAGCCCCAGCATTTT
CASTLRPGYQPQHF
>few|TRBV12-3/TRBV12-4|TRBJ1-1|-
TGTGCCAGCAGTCCCAGGGCAAACACTGAAGCTTTCTTT
CASSPRANTEAFF
>-|TRBV12-3/TRBV12-4|TRBJ1-5|-
TGTGCCAGCAGCACGGGGCGGGGACAGCATTTT
CASSTGRGQHF
>-|TRBV7-8|TRBJ2-7|TRBD2
TGTGCCAGCAGCCTCCTAGCGGGAGGGCCTTACGAGCAGTACTTC
CASSLLAGGPYEQYF
>-|TRBV23-1|TRBJ2-2|TRBD2
TGCGCCAGCAGTCAATCGGCTAGCGGGATGAGGACCGGGGAGCTGTTTTTT
CASSQSASGMRTGELFF
>-|TRBV10-3|TRBJ1-2|-
TGTGCCATCAGTGAGTCGATCCCGCAGGATGGCTACACCTTC
CAISESIPQDGYTF
>-|TRBV6-2/TRBV6-3|TRBJ1-2|-
TGTGCCAGCAGTTATGCAGGGAATGGCTACACCTTC
CASSYAGNGYTF
>-|TRBV15|TRBJ2-1|TRBD2
TGTGCCACCAGCAGAGGTCGACTAGCGGGGGAGAATGAGCAGTTCTTC
CATSRGRLAGENEQFF
>-|TRBV27|TRBJ2-7|-
TGTGCCAGCAGTTTATGGGGGCAAAACTACGAGCAGTACTTC
CASSLWGQNYEQYF
>-|TRBV19|TRBJ2-7|TRBD1
TGTGCCAGTAGTGCCCGGGACAGGGGAAGTTACGAGCAGTACTTC
CASSARDRGSYEQYF
>-|TRBV7-9|TRBJ2-1|TRBD2
TGTGCCAGCAGCATGACTACTAGCGCGGGTGAGCAGTTCTTC
CASSMTTSAGEQFF
>-|TRBV19|TRBJ1-1|-
TGTGCCAGTAGGACCAGCGCCATCATCCCGAACACTGAAGCTTTCTTT
CASRTSAIIPNTEAFF
>-|TRBV15|TRBJ2-1|TRBD2
TGTGCCACCAGCAGGGGGCGGGAGGGCCTTTCTGAGCAGTTCTTC
CATSRGREGLSEQFF
>-|TRBV5-6|TRBJ2-1|TRBD2
TGTGCCAGCAGCTTGAGACTAGCGGACAATGAGCAGTTCTTC
CASSLRLADNEQFF
>once|TRBV10-3|TRBJ1-2|TRBD1
TGTGCCTCTTGGACAGGGGAATTCGGGAACTATGGCTACACCTTC
CASWTGEFGNYGYTF
>-|TRBV18|TRBJ1-4|-
TGTGCCAGCTCACCACAGCCCATCGAAAAACTGTTTTTT
CASSPQPIEKLFF